This record looks at one T cell receptor beta chain sequence and its context. Its antigen is currently unknown. Being one base from a much bigger clone, this may be a read error. Germline loops: CDR1 MNHEY, CDR2 SMNVEV (reference sequence). This CDR3 is 13 amino acids long. The data belong to a study of identical twins. The study's findings and limits: Conclusions relied on cross-sectional statistical analysis, not following the same donors.

It was template switching that added a universal primer site, and there were unique molecular identifiers on the cDNA. Each CDR3 protein is one row after TCRdb ran MiXCR on the 5' RACE reads. The table records around 290,000 distinct CDR3 sequences, 7.5% to 9.5% of them present only once. These records were also assigned to another study, of yellow fever vaccine responses in identical twins.

Sequenced sample: CD8+ T cells sorted from blood. This receptor was taken from a woman under 30 in good health. The rearrangement joins TRBV27 to TRBJ2-7; the D is unclear. CDR3 residues: CASTLRTSYEQYF. As DNA, the CDR3 is TGTGCCAGCACTTTACGCACCTCCTACGAGCAGTACTTC.